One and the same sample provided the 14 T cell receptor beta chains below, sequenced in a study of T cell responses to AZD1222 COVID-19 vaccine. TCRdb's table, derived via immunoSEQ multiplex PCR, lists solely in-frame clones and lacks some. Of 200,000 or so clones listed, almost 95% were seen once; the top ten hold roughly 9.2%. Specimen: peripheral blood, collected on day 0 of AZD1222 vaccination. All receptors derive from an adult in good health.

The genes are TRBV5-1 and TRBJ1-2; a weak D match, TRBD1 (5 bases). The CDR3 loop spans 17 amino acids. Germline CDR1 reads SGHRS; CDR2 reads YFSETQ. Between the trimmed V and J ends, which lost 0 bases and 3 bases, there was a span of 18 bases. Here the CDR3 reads CASSLVGAGRDDYGYTF. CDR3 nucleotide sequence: TGCGCCAGCAGCTTGGTAGGGGCAGGGAGAGATGACTATGGCTACACCTTC.

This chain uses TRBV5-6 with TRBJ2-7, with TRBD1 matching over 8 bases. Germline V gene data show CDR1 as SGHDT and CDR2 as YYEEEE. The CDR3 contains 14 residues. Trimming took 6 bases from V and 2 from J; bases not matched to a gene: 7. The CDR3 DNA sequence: TGTGCCAGCACCCGGACAGGGAAGCCCTACGAGCAGTACTTC. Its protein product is CASTRTGKPYEQYF.

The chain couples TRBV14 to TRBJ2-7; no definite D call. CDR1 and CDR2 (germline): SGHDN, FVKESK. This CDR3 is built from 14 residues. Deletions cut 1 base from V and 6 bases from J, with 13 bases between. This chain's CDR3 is CASSQARGASEQYF. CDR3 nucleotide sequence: TGTGCCAGCAGCCAAGCTCGCGGTGCCTCCGAGCAGTACTTC.

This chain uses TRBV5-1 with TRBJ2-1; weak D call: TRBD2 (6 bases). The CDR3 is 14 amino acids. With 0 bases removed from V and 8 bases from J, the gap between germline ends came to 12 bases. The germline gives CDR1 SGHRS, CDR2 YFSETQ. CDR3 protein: CASSLAAGRDEQFF. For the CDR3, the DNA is TGCGCCAGCAGCTTGGCTGCGGGACGCGATGAGCAGTTCTTC.

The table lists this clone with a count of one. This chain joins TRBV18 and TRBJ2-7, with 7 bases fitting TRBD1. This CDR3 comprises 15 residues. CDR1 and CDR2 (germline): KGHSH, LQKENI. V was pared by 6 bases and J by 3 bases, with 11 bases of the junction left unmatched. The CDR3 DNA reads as TGTGCCAGCTCGAAGATCCGGGACAGAAGCTACGAGCAGTACTTC. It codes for CASSKIRDRSYEQYF. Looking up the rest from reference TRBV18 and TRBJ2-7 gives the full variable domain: NAGVMQNPRHLVRRRGQEARLRCSPMKGHSHVYWYRQLPEEGLKFMVYLQKENIIDESGMPKERFSAEFPKEGPSILRIQQVVRGDSAAYFCASSKIRDRSYEQYFGPGTRLTVT.

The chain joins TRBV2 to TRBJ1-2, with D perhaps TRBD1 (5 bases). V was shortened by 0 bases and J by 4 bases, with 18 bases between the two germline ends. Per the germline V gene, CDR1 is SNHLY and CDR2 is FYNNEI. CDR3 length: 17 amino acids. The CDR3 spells CASSEAGESLRGYGYTF. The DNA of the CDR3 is TGTGCCAGCAGTGAAGCGGGGGAGAGCCTAAGGGGCTATGGCTACACCTTC.

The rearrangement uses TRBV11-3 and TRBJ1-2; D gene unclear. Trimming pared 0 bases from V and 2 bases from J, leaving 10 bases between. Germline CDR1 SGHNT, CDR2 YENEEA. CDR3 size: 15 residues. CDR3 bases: TGTGCCAGCAGCTTAGATCTTGGAGGGAACTATGGCTACACCTTC. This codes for CASSLDLGGNYGYTF.

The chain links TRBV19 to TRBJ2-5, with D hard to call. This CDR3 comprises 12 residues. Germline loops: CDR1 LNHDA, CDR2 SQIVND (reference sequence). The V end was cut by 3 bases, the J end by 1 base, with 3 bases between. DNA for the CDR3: TGTGCCAGTAGTATCTTCCAAGAGACCCAGTACTTC. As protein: CASSIFQETQYF.

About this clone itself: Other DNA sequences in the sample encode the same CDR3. CDR3 nucleotides: TGTGCCAGCCGGGAGGGAGGTAGCAATCAGCCCCAGCATTTT. Residues: CASREGGSNQPQHF. The genes are TRBV28 and TRBJ1-5; D remains ambiguous. Germline CDR1 and CDR2: MDHEN and SYDVKM. V was pared by 8 bases and J by 0 bases, with 11 bases between. The CDR3 totals 14 residues. The full variable domain, its missing parts supplied by reference TRBV28 and TRBJ1-5, is DVKVTQSSRYLVKRTGEKVFLECVQDMDHENMFWYRQDPGLGLRLIYFSYDVKMKEKGDIPEGYSVSREKKERFSLILESASTNQTSMYLCASREGGSNQPQHFGDGTRLSIL.

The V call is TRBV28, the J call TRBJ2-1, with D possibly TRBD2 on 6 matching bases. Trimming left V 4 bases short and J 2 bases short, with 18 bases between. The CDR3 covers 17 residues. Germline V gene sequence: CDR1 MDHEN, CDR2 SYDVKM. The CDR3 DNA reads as TGTGCCAGCAGTTCCCTTTCTCGCGGAGGGGCCTACAATGAGCAGTTCTTC. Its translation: CASSSLSRGGAYNEQFF.

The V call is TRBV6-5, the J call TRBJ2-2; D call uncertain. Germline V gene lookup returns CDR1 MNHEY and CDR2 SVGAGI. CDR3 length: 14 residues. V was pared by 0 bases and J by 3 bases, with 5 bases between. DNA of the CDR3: TGTGCCAGCAGTTACTCCTCCGACACCGGGGAGCTGTTTTTT. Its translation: CASSYSSDTGELFF.

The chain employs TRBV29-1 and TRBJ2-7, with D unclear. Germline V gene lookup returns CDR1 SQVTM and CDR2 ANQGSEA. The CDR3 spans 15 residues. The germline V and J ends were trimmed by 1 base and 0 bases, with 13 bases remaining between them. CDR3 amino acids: CSVEGYGTSSYEQYF. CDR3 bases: TGCAGCGTTGAAGGGTACGGAACAAGCTCCTACGAGCAGTACTTC.

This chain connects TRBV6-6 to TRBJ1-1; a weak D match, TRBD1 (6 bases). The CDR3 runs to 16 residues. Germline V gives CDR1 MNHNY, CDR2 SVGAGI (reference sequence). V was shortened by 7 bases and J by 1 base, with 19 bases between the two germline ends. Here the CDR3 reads CASTYLGRGSNTEAFF. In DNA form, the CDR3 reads TGTGCCAGCACCTACCTTGGGAGGGGGTCGAACACTGAAGCTTTCTTT.

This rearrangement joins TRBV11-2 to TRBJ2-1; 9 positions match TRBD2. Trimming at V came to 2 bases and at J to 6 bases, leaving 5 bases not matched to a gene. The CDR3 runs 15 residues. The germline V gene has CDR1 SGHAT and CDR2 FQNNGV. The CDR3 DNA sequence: TGTGCCAGCAGCTTACTGACTAGCGGCTCCAATGAGCAGTTCTTC. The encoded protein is CASSLLTSGSNEQFF. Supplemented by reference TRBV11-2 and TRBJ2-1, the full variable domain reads EAGVAQSPRYKIIEKRQSVAFWCNPISGHATLYWYQQILGQGPKLLIQFQNNGVVDDSQLPKDRFSAERLKGVDSTLKIQPAKLEDSAVYLCASSLLTSGSNEQFFGPGTRLTVL.